The 14 T cell receptor beta chains listed next were all sequenced from one sample in a study of tumor-infiltrating lymphocytes in primary liver carcinoma (dated by TCRdb to the late 2010s). TRIzol reagent was used to extract blood RNA from unsorted whole blood, while the DNeasy Blood & Tissue kit provided the germline DNA. These reads were obtained on an Illumina HiSeq 2500. Starting from roughly 540 ng total RNA, TCRbeta-specific cDNA was produced by reverse transcription with a constant-region primer and ProtoScript II reverse transcriptase. TCRbeta libraries were built with three nested multiplex PCR rounds, a slightly modified ARM-PCR procedure. Multiplex TRBV1-TRBV30 forward primers and a Cbeta reverse primer were used in the first two PCR rounds, each of which was run for 10 to 11 cycles. TCRdb reran the public reads through fastp at Q25 and MiXCR, keeping productive beta chains. Rows with one shared CDR3 protein collapse into an entry with the most common genes and DNA. The sample table lists a few hundred thousand distinct CDR3 sequences, roughly 60% of them with a count of one. The ten largest make up about 15% of the sample.

The source material was peripheral blood. Receptors originate from a woman in her twenties or thirties with primary liver carcinoma and hepatitis B virus infection.

The J gene is TRBJ2-7, the V gene TRBV4-1; D perhaps matches TRBD1 (6 bases). The germline CDR1 and CDR2 sequences are MGHRA and YSYEKL. This CDR3 region has 15 residues. With 3 bases removed from V and 6 bases from J, the gap between germline ends came to 18 bases. The CDR3 nucleotides read TGCGCCAGCAGCCAGGACGGCAGGGGCCCTATCGAGCAGTACTTC. Translated: CASSQDGRGPIEQYF.

This clonotype was detected many times. The chain employs TRBV6-5 and TRBJ2-1; D assignment may be TRBD1 or TRBD2 (5 bases each). Germline CDR1 reads MNHEY; CDR2 reads SVGAGI. The CDR3 runs to 17 residues. V gave up 2 bases and J gave up 6 bases, with 20 bases separating them. CDR3 residues: CASSYASEGKRGNEQFF. As DNA, the CDR3 is TGTGCCAGCAGTTACGCGTCCGAGGGGAAAAGGGGCAATGAGCAGTTCTTC.

This chain links TRBV12-3 or TRBV12-4 with TRBJ1-3; 8 nucleotides match TRBD1. This CDR3 is built from 16 residues. V was pared by 2 bases and J by 7 bases, with 10 bases of the junction left unmatched. The CDR3 nucleotides are TGTGCCAGCAGTTTAAACGCAGGGGGCGCGAGGAACACCATATATTTT. Translated: CASSLNAGGARNTIYF.

The sample holds a few counts of this clonotype. V and J are TRBV6-5 and TRBJ1-1; 11 bases agree with TRBD1. V trimming: 10 bases; J trimming: 5 bases; junction bases outside the gene matches: 15. The germline V gene encodes CDR1 MNHEY and CDR2 SVGAGI. The CDR3 covers 16 residues. CDR3 in amino acids: CATQPGTGGVGTEAFF. As DNA, the CDR3 is TGTGCCACCCAGCCCGGGACAGGGGGGGTGGGTACTGAAGCTTTCTTT.

Comments on this clonotype: A read error may be the cause here, since a much bigger clone is one base away. The chain carries TRBV4-2 and TRBJ1-5; D gene unclear. CDR3 length: 13 amino acids. Germline CDR1 and CDR2: LGHNA and YNFKEQ. V was clipped by 0 bases and J by 7 bases, with 7 bases between them. The CDR3 region is CASSQDSGQPQHF. DNA for the CDR3: TGTGCCAGCAGCCAAGACAGTGGGCAGCCCCAGCATTTT.

This clonotype was found a few times. This chain links TRBV5-5 with TRBJ2-2; D not certain. Germline V gene sequence: CDR1 SGHKS, CDR2 YYEKEE (reference sequence). Between the trimmed V and J ends, which lost 0 bases and 4 bases, there was a span of 7 bases. The CDR3 length is 14 residues. The CDR3 DNA follows: TGTGCCAGCAGCTTGGGTACACCCACCGGGGAGCTGTTTTTT. Protein: CASSLGTPTGELFF.

This chain joins TRBV14 and TRBJ2-5; TRBD1 aligns across 8 bases. Looked up from germline, CDR1 is SGHDN and CDR2 is FVKESK. V trimming: 1 base; J trimming: 4 bases; junction bases outside the gene matches: 8. The CDR3 loop spans 16 amino acids. The CDR3 sequence: CASSQGARGHGETQYF. CDR3 DNA sequence: TGTGCCAGCAGCCAAGGAGCCAGGGGGCATGGAGAGACCCAGTACTTC.

The gene calls are TRBV6-1 and TRBJ2-5, with a weak D call TRBD2 (6 bases). Germline V gives CDR1 MNHNS, CDR2 SASEGT. The V and J ends lost 3 bases and 14 bases respectively, with 25 bases between them. The CDR3 covers 15 residues. CDR3 in amino acids: CASSERDTWGEIQYF. The DNA for the CDR3 is TGTGCCAGCAGTGAGCGAGACACCTGGGGGGAGATCCAATACTTC.

Note on this clonotype: A read error may be the cause here, since a much bigger clone is one base away. The rearrangement joins TRBV6-5 to TRBJ2-5, with TRBD2 identical over 8 bases. The germline CDR1 and CDR2 sequences are MNHEY and SVGAGI. The CDR3 loop spans 14 amino acids. The CDR3 reads CVSSPGLVKETQYF. The CDR3 region has the DNA TGTGTCAGCAGTCCGGGACTAGTAAAAGAGACCCAGTACTTC.

This clonotype has just a few counts. This clone may be a read error of a much larger clone one base away. The V call is TRBV11-2, the J call TRBJ2-7, with a tentative D call TRBD1 (5 bases). With 5 bases removed from V and 2 bases from J, the gap between germline ends came to 13 bases. This CDR3 is built from 14 residues. Germline V gene data show CDR1 as SGHAT and CDR2 as FQNNGV. The CDR3 here is CASSDRQFAYEQYF. DNA for the CDR3: TGTGCCAGCAGCGATAGACAGTTCGCCTACGAGCAGTACTTC.

A few counts support this clonotype. This clone may be a read error of a much larger clone one base away. The CDR3 reads CGGTDRRETQYF. The CDR3 coding sequence is TGCGGCGGCACGGACCGACGAGAGACCCAGTACTTC. The rearrangement uses TRBV29-1 and TRBJ2-5, with no clear D. CDR1 SQVTM and CDR2 ANQGSEA come from the germline V gene. The CDR3 sequence is 12 residues long. Complete variable domain (other parts from reference TRBV29-1 and TRBJ2-5): SAVISQKPSRDICQRGTSLTIQCQVDSQVTMMFWYRQQPGQSLTLIATANQGSEATYESGFVIDKFPISRPNLTFSTLTVSNMSPEDSSIYLCGGTDRRETQYFGPGTRLLVL.

This clonotype was recorded at least ten times. This chain uses TRBV11-2 with TRBJ2-1; tentatively, D is TRBD1 or TRBD2 (6 bases each). This CDR3 region has 16 residues. The germline CDR1 and CDR2 sequences are SGHAT and FQNNGV. The V gene lost 5 bases and the J gene lost 8 bases, with 22 bases spanning the gap. The CDR3 loop is CASSLLGGRNQYEQFF. CDR3 in DNA: TGTGCCAGCAGCCTACTCGGGGGCCGAAATCAGTATGAGCAGTTCTTC. Drawing the rest from reference TRBV11-2 and TRBJ2-1, the complete variable domain is EAGVAQSPRYKIIEKRQSVAFWCNPISGHATLYWYQQILGQGPKLLIQFQNNGVVDDSQLPKDRFSAERLKGVDSTLKIQPAKLEDSAVYLCASSLLGGRNQYEQFFGPGTRLTVL.

Note on this clonotype: A much more abundant neighbour one base away suggests this may be a read error. The CDR3 DNA sequence: TGTGTCAGCAGTTACAGGGGGCTGAACGAGCAGTACTTC. Amino acids: CVSSYRGLNEQYF. This chain links TRBV6-5 with TRBJ2-7; TRBD1 matches 9 bases. The CDR3 runs to 13 residues. Germline lookup yields CDR1 MNHEY and CDR2 SVGAGI.

As to this clonotype: One junction end does not reproduce the germline sequence, and a read error may be involved. The V gene is TRBV6-5, the J gene TRBJ2-2, with 8 bases identical to TRBD1. The CDR3 has 15 amino acids. CDR1 and CDR2 (germline): MNHEY, SVGAGI. CDR3 DNA sequence: TGTGCCAGCAGTTACTGGACAGGGAACGCCGGGGAGCTGTTTTTT. The encoded protein is CASSYWTGNAGELFF.